This TCR beta chain came from a study of monozygotic twins with inflammatory bowel disease. No DNA is given; TCRdb re-called the 5' RACE reads and lists each CDR3 protein once. The sample's table shows about 330,000 distinct CDR3 sequences. The CDR3 covers 15 residues. The germline V gene encodes CDR1 DFQATT and CDR2 SNEGSKA (reference sequence). The chain employs TRBV20-1 and TRBJ1-1; TCRdb picks TRBD1, but there is no DNA to check that call. This clonotype was obtained from a human donor with ulcerative colitis or Crohn's disease, or a healthy co-twin of an affected twin (not recorded which). The specimen sequenced was blood. CDR3: CSASTTGYSNTEAFF.